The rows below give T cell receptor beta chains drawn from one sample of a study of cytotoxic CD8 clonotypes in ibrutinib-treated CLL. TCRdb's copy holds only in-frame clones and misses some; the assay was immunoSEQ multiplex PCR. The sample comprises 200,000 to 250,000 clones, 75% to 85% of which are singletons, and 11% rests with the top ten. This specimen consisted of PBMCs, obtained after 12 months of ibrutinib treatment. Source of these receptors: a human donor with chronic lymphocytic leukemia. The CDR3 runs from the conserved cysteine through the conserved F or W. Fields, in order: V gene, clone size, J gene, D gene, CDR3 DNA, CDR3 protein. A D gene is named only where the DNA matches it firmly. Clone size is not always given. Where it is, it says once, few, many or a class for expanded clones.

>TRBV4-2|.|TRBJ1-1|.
TGTGCCAGCAGCCAGGAGACCCTCTTGAACACTGAAGCTTTCTTT
CASSQETLLNTEAFF
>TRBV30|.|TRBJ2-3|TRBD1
TGTGCCTGGAGTACCGGGACAGGCTCAGATACGCAGTATTTT
CAWSTGTGSDTQYF
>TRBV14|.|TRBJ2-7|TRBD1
TGTGCCAGCAGCCGTACCCGGGACAGCGGATACGAGCAGTACTTC
CASSRTRDSGYEQYF
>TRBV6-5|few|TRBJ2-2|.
TGTGCCAGCAGTTCGGGCGCAGGACACACCGGGGAGCTGTTTTTT
CASSSGAGHTGELFF
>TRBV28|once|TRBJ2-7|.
TGTGCCAGCAGTTTAGAAGGGGGATGGCAGTACTTC
CASSLEGGWQYF
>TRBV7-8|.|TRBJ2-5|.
TGTGCCAGCAGCTGGGAGCAGGGATGGGGAGAGACCCAGTACTTC
CASSWEQGWGETQYF
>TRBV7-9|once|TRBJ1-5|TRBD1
TGTGCCAGCAGCTTCGGGACAGCGAGGCAGCCCCAGCATTTT
CASSFGTARQPQHF
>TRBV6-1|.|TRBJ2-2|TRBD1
TGTGCCAGCTGTGGACAGGGGAGCACCGGGGAGCTGTTTTTT
CASCGQGSTGELFF
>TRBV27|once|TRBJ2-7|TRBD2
TGTGCCAGCAGCCAAGGGAGCGGGAAGATCTACGAGCAGTACTTC
CASSQGSGKIYEQYF
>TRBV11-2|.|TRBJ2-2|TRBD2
TGTGCCAGCAGCCCCATCAGCGGGGTGAACACCGGGGAGCTGTTTTTT
CASSPISGVNTGELFF
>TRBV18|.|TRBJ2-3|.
TGTGCCAGCTCACCGGGACTGGGCACAGATACGCAGTATTTT
CASSPGLGTDTQYF
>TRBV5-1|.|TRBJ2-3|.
TGCGCCAGCAGCTTGGCCGGGGGAGGTGGCACAGATACGCAGTATTTT
CASSLAGGGGTDTQYF
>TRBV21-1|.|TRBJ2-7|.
TGTGCCAGCAGTCCGACAGGGTCCGAGCAGTACTTC
CASSPTGSEQYF
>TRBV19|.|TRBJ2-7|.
TGTGCCAGTAGTAGGGTAGTGGAGTTCCACGAGCAGTACTTC
CASSRVVEFHEQYF
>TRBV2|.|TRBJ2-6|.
TGTGCCAGCAGTGGGGGTTCTGGGGCCAACGTCCTGACTTTC
CASSGGSGANVLTF
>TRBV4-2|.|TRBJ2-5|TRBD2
TGTGCCAGCAGCCTTGGACTAGCGGAGGCGACGGAGACCCAGTACTTC
CASSLGLAEATETQYF
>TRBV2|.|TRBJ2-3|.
TGTGCCAGCAGTGCGCAGGGAAATTCCGATACGCAGTATTTT
CASSAQGNSDTQYF
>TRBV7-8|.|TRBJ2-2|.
TGTGCCAGCAGCTTAGTGGTTGACACCGGGGAGCTGTTTTTT
CASSLVVDTGELFF
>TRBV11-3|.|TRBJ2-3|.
TGTGCCAGCAGTAAAGGGGCAAACGAATTCACAGATACGCAGTATTTT
CASSKGANEFTDTQYF
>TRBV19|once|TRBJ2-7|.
TGTGCCAGTAGACCCAATTTAGGCCACGAGCAGTACTTC
CASRPNLGHEQYF
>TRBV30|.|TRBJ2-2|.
TGTGCCTGGTCCAACCGGAGGTTCGGGGAGCTGTTTTTT
CAWSNRRFGELFF
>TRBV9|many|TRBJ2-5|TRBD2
TGTGCCAGCAGCGTCGGACTAGCGGCCCAAGAGACCCAGTACTTC
CASSVGLAAQETQYF
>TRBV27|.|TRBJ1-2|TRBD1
TGTGCCAGCAGTTTTCGGGACAGGGGGCTTAATGGCTACACCTTC
CASSFRDRGLNGYTF
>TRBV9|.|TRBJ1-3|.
TGTGCCAGCAGCCCCGGGACCGGGGGAAACACCATATATTTT
CASSPGTGGNTIYF
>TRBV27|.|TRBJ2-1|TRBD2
TGTGCCAGCAGTTACCTAGCGGGAGACTTGATCAATGAGCAGTTCTTC
CASSYLAGDLINEQFF
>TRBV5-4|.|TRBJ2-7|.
TGTGCCAGCAGCTCCACTTTTAACGAGCAGTACTTC
CASSSTFNEQYF
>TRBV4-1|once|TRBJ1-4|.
TGCGCCAGCAGCCAAGTGATTGCCGAAAAACTGTTTTTT
CASSQVIAEKLFF
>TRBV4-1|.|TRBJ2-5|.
TGCGCCAGCAGCCAAGATAGGAGGGGGCAAGAGACCCAGTACTTC
CASSQDRRGQETQYF
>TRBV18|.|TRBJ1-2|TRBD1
TGTGCCAGCTCAAGGGACAGGGCCCGCTATGGCTACACCTTC
CASSRDRARYGYTF
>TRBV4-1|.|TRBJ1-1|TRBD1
TGCGCCAGCAGCCATGGGGACAGGGGGAACACTGAAGCTTTCTTT
CASSHGDRGNTEAFF
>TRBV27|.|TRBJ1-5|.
TGTGCCAGCAGTCCCCAGATAAACAATCAGCCCCAGCATTTT
CASSPQINNQPQHF
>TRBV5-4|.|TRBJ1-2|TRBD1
TGTGCCAGCAGCTTGCCAGGGACAGGGGGGTGGGGCTACACCTTC
CASSLPGTGGWGYTF
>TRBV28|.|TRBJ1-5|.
TGTGCCAGCAGCCCCCCCCATCCGGGGTCGGGCAATCAGCCCCAGCATTTT
CASSPPHPGSGNQPQHF
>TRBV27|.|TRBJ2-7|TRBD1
TGTGCCAGCAGTTTGGGACAGGATTACGAGCAGTACTTC
CASSLGQDYEQYF
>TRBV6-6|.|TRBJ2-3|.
TGTGCCAGCAGTTACCCTCAGGGGTTTGAAGATACGCAGTATTTT
CASSYPQGFEDTQYF
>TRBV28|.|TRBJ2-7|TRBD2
TGTGCCAGCAGCCGGATAGCGGGAGGGTCCTACGAGCAGTACTTC
CASSRIAGGSYEQYF
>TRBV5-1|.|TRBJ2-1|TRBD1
TGCGCCAGCAGGCGGACAGGGGGTGAACACAATGAGCAGTTCTTC
CASRRTGGEHNEQFF
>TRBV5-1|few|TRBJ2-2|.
TGCGCCAGCAGCAGAGAACAGAGCGGCGGGGAGCTGTTTTTT
CASSREQSGGELFF
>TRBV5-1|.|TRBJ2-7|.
TGCGCCAGCAGCCTGGGGCTAGAGGGGCTCGAGCAGTACTTC
CASSLGLEGLEQYF
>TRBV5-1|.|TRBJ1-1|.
TGCGCCAGCAGCCAAACTGGGGGGACTGAGACTTTCTTT
CASSQTGGTETFF
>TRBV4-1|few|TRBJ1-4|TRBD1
TGCGCCACCAGGGGGGCAACTAATGAAAAACTGTTTTTT
CATRGATNEKLFF
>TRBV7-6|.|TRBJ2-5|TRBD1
TGTGCCAGCAGCTTGAGTAGGGGGCTGTGGGAGACCCAGTACTTC
CASSLSRGLWETQYF
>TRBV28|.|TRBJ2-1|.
TGTGCCAGCACCGAGGGAAATGAGCAGTTCTTC
CASTEGNEQFF
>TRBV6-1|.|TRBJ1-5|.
TGTGCCACAAGAGGAGGACTTGACAATCAGCCCCAGCATTTT
CATRGGLDNQPQHF
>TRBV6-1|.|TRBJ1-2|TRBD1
TGTGCCAGCAGTGTCCCGGGACAGGGTATTAACTATGGCTACACCTTC
CASSVPGQGINYGYTF
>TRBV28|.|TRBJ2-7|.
TGTGCCAGCAGTTCCCCCTTGACAGGACGGGGGTACTTC
CASSSPLTGRGYF
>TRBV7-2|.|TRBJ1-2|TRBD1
TGTGCCAGCAGCTTAAACCCGGGACAGGGGATTGATGGCTACACCTTC
CASSLNPGQGIDGYTF
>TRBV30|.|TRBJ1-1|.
TGTGCCTGGAGTACCCGGTTAGGGAACACTGAAGCTTTCTTT
CAWSTRLGNTEAFF
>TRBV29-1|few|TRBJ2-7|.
TGCAGCGTTGGGGGGCAGGGCTACGAGCAGTACTTC
CSVGGQGYEQYF